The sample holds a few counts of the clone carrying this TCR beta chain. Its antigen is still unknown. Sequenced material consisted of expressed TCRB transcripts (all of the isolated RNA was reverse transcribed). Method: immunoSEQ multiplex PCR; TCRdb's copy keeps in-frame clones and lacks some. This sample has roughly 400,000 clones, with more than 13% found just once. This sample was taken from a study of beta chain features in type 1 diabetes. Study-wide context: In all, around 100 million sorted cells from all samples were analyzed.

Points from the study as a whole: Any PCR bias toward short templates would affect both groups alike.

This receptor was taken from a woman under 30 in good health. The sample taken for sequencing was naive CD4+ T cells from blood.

Here the CDR3 DNA reads TGTGCCAGCAGTTTAATGAGGGTCGTCCGTCCCGGGGAGCTGTTTTTT. It is translated as CASSLMRVVRPGELFF. The chain recombines TRBV27 with TRBJ2-2; perhaps TRBD2 as D (5 bases). The V end lost 2 bases, the J end lost 6 bases, and 16 bases lay between the germline ends. Per germline, CDR1 MNHEY and CDR2 SMNVEV (reference sequence). The CDR3 runs to 16 residues.